These 16 T cell receptor beta chains share one sample of origin, sequenced in a study of PD-L1 blockade in urothelial cancer. Method: immunoSEQ multiplex PCR; TCRdb's copy keeps in-frame clones and lacks some. The sample shows 100,000 or so clones, approximately 85% of them seen only once. The sequences come from PBMCs, collected around atezolizumab (anti-PD-L1) treatment. The receptors come from a man aged 45-65 years with urothelial cancer.

The rearrangement joins TRBV27 to TRBJ2-3; D is undetermined. V lost 2 bases to trimming and J lost 7 bases, with 19 bases between them. The germline V gene has CDR1 MNHEY and CDR2 SMNVEV (reference sequence). This CDR3 has 16 amino acids. The CDR3 here is CASSLRSLRLGNTQYF. In DNA form, the CDR3 reads TGTGCCAGCAGTTTAAGGTCTCTTCGTCTAGGCAATACGCAGTATTTT.

The chain combines TRBV18 with TRBJ1-1; 9 nucleotides agree with TRBD1. The CDR3 is 15 residues long. The junction had 6 bases not matched to a gene; V was cut back by 5 bases and J by 2 bases. The germline V gene encodes CDR1 KGHSH and CDR2 LQKENI. Here the CDR3 reads CASSRTGDRNTEAFF. DNA for the CDR3: TGTGCCAGCTCAAGGACAGGGGACAGAAACACTGAAGCTTTCTTT.

The chain combines TRBV28 with TRBJ2-5; D ambiguous. Per germline, CDR1 MDHEN and CDR2 SYDVKM. There are 10 residues in the CDR3. V lost 4 bases and J 7 bases, leaving 4 bases between the germline ends. The CDR3 nucleotides read TGTGCCAGCAGTTCCGGGACCCAGTACTTC. Translated, it gives CASSSGTQYF.

This sequence joins TRBV28 and TRBJ2-1, with 11 bases lining up with TRBD2. The CDR3 is made up of 14 amino acids. Germline CDR1 and CDR2: MDHEN and SYDVKM. J lost 8 bases, V lost 6 bases, and 6 bases had no gene match. The CDR3 DNA reads as TGTGCCAGCAGAATTAGCGGGAGGGCCTATGAGCAGTTCTTC. It translates to CASRISGRAYEQFF.

The chain employs TRBV7-9 and TRBJ2-7; no firm D call. CDR1 is SEHNR, CDR2 FQNEAQ, per germline (reference sequence). This CDR3 region has 12 residues. V lost 3 bases and J lost 5, with 8 bases in between. For the CDR3, the DNA is TGTGCCAGCAGCTTGACAATCGACGAGCAGTACTTC. As protein: CASSLTIDEQYF.

The chain links TRBV15 to TRBJ1-6; no definite D call. The CDR3 extends over 15 amino acids. CDR1 and CDR2 (germline): LNHNV, YYDKDF (reference sequence). The V and J ends lost 1 base and 0 bases respectively, with 4 bases between them. CDR3 coding DNA: TGTGCCACCAGCAGAGGCTACTCCTATAATTCACCCCTCCACTTT. Protein sequence: CATSRGYSYNSPLHF.

This chain connects TRBV27 to TRBJ1-5; D not certain. CDR1 and CDR2 from the germline V gene are MNHEY and SMNVEV (reference sequence). Trimming took 6 bases from V and 2 from J, leaving 11 bases between them. The CDR3 totals 14 residues. The CDR3 sequence: CASRFTSGNQPQHF. DNA for the CDR3: TGTGCCAGCAGGTTCACGTCGGGCAATCAGCCCCAGCATTTT.

This clone showed up just once. The chain's CDR3 is CASAPSGGLAETQYF. The DNA of the CDR3 is TGCGCCAGCGCCCCCTCAGGGGGGCTCGCAGAGACCCAGTACTTC. The rearrangement joins TRBV5-1 to TRBJ2-5, with TRBD1 as a possible D gene (7 bases). V gave up 7 bases and J gave up 4 bases, with 20 bases separating them. Germline values: CDR1 SGHRS, CDR2 YFSETQ. The CDR3 runs 15 residues.

The rearrangement uses TRBV28 and TRBJ2-6; 10 nucleotides line up with TRBD1. The CDR3 spans 18 residues. Germline V gives CDR1 MDHEN, CDR2 SYDVKM. Losses at the gene ends were 0 bases for V and 0 bases for J; bases not matched to a gene: 2. The CDR3 here is CASSLWGQGSSGANVLTF. CDR3 in DNA: TGTGCCAGCAGTTTATGGGGACAGGGGTCCTCTGGGGCCAACGTCCTGACTTTC.

The chain has TRBV19 and TRBJ1-2; TRBD1 matches at 9 bases. CDR1 is LNHDA, CDR2 SQIVND, per germline (reference sequence). The V segment lost 0 bases and the J segment 2 bases; nucleotides outside the gene matches: 10. The CDR3 is 18 residues long. DNA for the CDR3: TGTGCCAGTAGTATAGATCAGGCGGACAGGGGTATGAACTATGGCTACACCTTC. Its translation: CASSIDQADRGMNYGYTF.

The gene calls are TRBV19 and TRBJ1-1; D possibly corresponds to TRBD1 (6 bases). Germline V gene lookup returns CDR1 LNHDA and CDR2 SQIVND (reference sequence). The length of the CDR3 is 14 residues. With 4 bases removed from V and 1 base from J, the gap between germline ends came to 10 bases. CDR3 coding DNA: TGTGCCAGTAGTACCGGGACAACGAACACTGAAGCTTTCTTT. Translated, it gives CASSTGTTNTEAFF.

The chain uses TRBV29-1 and TRBJ1-4, with D perhaps matching TRBD1 (6 bases). Germline lookup yields CDR1 SQVTM and CDR2 ANQGSEA. The CDR3 is 15 amino acids. V lost 6 bases and J 4 bases, leaving 18 bases between the germline ends. The DNA for the CDR3 is TGCAGCGTCCGAAAGGACAGACGAAATAATGAAAAACTGTTTTTT. As protein: CSVRKDRRNNEKLFF.

The chain is built from TRBV18 and TRBJ1-1; 7 nucleotides agree with TRBD1. Germline values: CDR1 KGHSH, CDR2 LQKENI. Trimming removed 3 bases from V and 2 bases from J; junction bases left unmatched: 9. This CDR3 has 16 amino acids. The CDR3 nucleotides are TGTGCCAGCTCACCTTTTCCGTCAGGGGGTAACACTGAAGCTTTCTTT. Protein sequence: CASSPFPSGGNTEAFF.

This rearrangement joins TRBV7-8 to TRBJ2-7; weak D call: TRBD2 (5 bases). The CDR3 is 13 residues long. Trimming left V 0 bases short and J 7 bases short, with 10 bases between. Germline CDR1 is SGHVS and CDR2 is FQNEAQ. CDR3 DNA sequence: TGTGCCAGCAGCTTAGCGGGAGCGAGGGAGCAGTACTTC. Encoded protein: CASSLAGAREQYF.

This chain uses TRBV4-1 with TRBJ1-1, with 9 bases aligning to TRBD1. With 4 bases clipped from V and 4 bases from J, the junction kept 10 bases outside the gene matches. From germline, CDR1 is MGHRA and CDR2 YSYEKL. This CDR3 spans 16 amino acids. CDR3 coding DNA: TGCGCCAGCAGCCCAGGGACAGGGAGGCGGGTCACTGAAGCTTTCTTT. Its protein is CASSPGTGRRVTEAFF.

The table lists this clone with a count of one. This chain joins TRBV2 and TRBJ1-2; D ambiguous. With 8 bases removed from V and 4 bases from J, the gap between germline ends came to 11 bases. CDR1 SNHLY and CDR2 FYNNEI come from the germline V gene. The length of the CDR3 is 12 residues. The CDR3 DNA is TGTGCCAGCTACGGGAAGGCCTATGGCTACACCTTC. It specifies CASYGKAYGYTF. The full variable domain, completed using reference TRBV2 and TRBJ1-2, is EPEVTQTPSHQVTQMGQEVILRCVPISNHLYFYWYRQILGQKVEFLVSFYNNEISEKSEIFDDQFSVERPDGSNFTLKIRSTKLEDSAMYFCASYGKAYGYTFGSGTRLTVV.